This T cell receptor beta chain was captured by sequencing in a study of vaccination effects on CD4 cells after COVID-19. Trimming pared 5 bases from V and 3 bases from J, leaving 16 bases between. Germline CDR1 and CDR2: ENHRY and SYGVKD. The CDR3 consists of 16 residues. Produced via immunoSEQ multiplex PCR; TCRdb's table is partial and in-frame only. The sample yields about 45,000 clones, approximately 81% seen once. About this clone: Its matching antigen is unknown.

The culture ran for approximately 9 days before CD4+ T cells were isolated. The sample here was CD4+ T cells from PBMCs cultured without peptide, taken before COVID-19 vaccination. The source of this sequence is a human donor who had a prior SARS-CoV-2 infection. The genes are TRBV10-3 and TRBJ2-2; tentatively, D is TRBD1 or TRBD2 (5 bases each). CDR3 sequence reads: CAISYREGYYTGELFF. The CDR3 bases are TGTGCCATCAGTTACAGAGAGGGGTATTACACCGGGGAGCTGTTTTTT.